This T cell receptor (beta chain) was identified during a study of blood T cell repertoires in COVID-19. Study information: Both acute and convalescent COVID-19 samples were obtained from the United States, Italy and Spain. PBMCs, B-cell-depleted T cells, or T cells provided the cDNA or gDNA that made up the material.

The authors' processing: Amplification from reference gene primers served as the basis for estimated nucleated cell counts. The method was immunoSEQ multiplex PCR; TCRdb's version includes in-frame clones alone and lacks a portion of them. Clone size and the V and J calls come from that table; the DNA yielded D and trimming. The sample has fewer than 350,000 clones, approximately 90% seen once. CDR1 and CDR2 (germline): MDHEN, SYDVKM. The CDR3 is made up of 15 amino acids. V was pared by 3 bases and J by 0 bases, with 9 bases between. Sequenced: peripheral blood. J is TRBJ1-5 and V is TRBV28; perhaps TRBD1 as D (5 bases). This TCR was recovered from a young man with COVID-19, enrolled during active disease. The CDR3 region has the DNA TGTGCCAGCAGTTTTTGGCAGGGTAGCAATCAGCCCCAGCATTTT. Translation gives CASSFWQGSNQPQHF.